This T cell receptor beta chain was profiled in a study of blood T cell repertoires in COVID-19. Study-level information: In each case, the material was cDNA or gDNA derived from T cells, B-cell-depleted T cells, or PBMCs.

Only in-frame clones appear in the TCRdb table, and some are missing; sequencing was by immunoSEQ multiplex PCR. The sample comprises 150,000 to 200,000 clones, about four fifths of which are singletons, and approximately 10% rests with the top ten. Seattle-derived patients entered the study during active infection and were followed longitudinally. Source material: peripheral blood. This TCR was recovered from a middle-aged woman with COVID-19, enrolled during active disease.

CDR3 sequence reads: CASSIGTPGANVLTF. Here the CDR3 DNA reads TGTGCCAGTAGTATAGGGACACCCGGGGCCAACGTCCTGACTTTC. The chain combines TRBV19 with TRBJ2-6, with D possibly TRBD1 on 5 matching bases. The CDR3 sequence is 15 residues long. CDR1 and CDR2 (germline): LNHDA, SQIVND (reference sequence). The germline V and J ends were trimmed by 1 base and 4 bases, with 8 bases remaining between them.